The TCR beta chain described here comes from a study of blood T cell repertoires in COVID-19. Study as a whole: Samples came from the United States, Italy and Spain, spanning acute and convalescent COVID-19. The analysed material was cDNA or gDNA that came from T cells, B-cell-depleted T cells, or PBMCs.

Germline assignment: CDR1 SGHDN and CDR2 FVKESK. Deletions cut 5 bases from V and 2 bases from J, with 12 bases between. The CDR3 consists of 14 residues. In the original analysis: From reference gene primer amplification, estimates of nucleated cell counts were derived. The data were produced by immunoSEQ multiplex PCR, yet TCRdb's version contains in-frame clones alone and is incomplete. V and J calls plus clone size are reproduced from that table; the DNA served to infer D and trimming. The sample includes over 110,000 clones, 84% seen only once; the top ten take roughly 10%. The source of this sequence is a man in his sixties with active or convalescent COVID-19. The chain uses TRBV14 and TRBJ1-1; tentative D call: TRBD1 (6 bases). The sample was peripheral blood. As DNA, the CDR3 is TGTGCCAGCAGCTTTTTCAGGGGTAACACTGAAGCTTTCTTT. It is translated as CASSFFRGNTEAFF.